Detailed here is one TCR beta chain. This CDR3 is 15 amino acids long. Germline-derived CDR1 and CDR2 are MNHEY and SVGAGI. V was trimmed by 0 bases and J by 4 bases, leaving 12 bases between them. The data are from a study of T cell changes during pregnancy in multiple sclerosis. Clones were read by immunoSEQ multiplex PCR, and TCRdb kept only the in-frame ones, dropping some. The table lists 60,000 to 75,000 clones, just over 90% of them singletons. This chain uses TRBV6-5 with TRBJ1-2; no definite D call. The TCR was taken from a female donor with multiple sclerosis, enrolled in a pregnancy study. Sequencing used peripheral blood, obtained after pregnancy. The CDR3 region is CASSYSAQSPYGYTF. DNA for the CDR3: TGTGCCAGCAGTTACTCGGCCCAATCCCCCTATGGCTACACCTTC.